This TCR beta chain was found in a study of T cells after yellow fever vaccination. About the study: Preparing low-cell-number fractions relied on SMART-Seq v4 Ultra Low Input.

The CDR3 is 11 amino acids. One entry per CDR3 protein results from TCRdb running MiXCR on the 5' RACE reads. This table holds roughly 16,000 distinct CDR3 sequences, 4% found once. This clonotype was seen at least ten times. This receptor was obtained from a man aged 25 to 45 who received the YFV17D yellow fever vaccine. This rearrangement joins TRBV21-1 to TRBJ2-3. TRBV21-1 is reported as a pseudogene. The sequencing here drew on PBMCs, either bulk or a sorted T-cell subset (CD4+, CD8+, memory, or dextramer-sorted; not recorded which), taken 15 days after the yellow fever booster vaccination. This CDR3 is CAGDSTDTQYF. Here the CDR3 DNA reads TGTGCCGGCGACAGCACAGATACGCAGTATTTT.